This paragraph reports one T cell receptor beta chain. Its specificity is unknown. These data come from a study of blood T cells in healthy people across ages. The second PCR ran about 6 to 11 cycles with a sample-barcoded 5' primer and J-beta primers. MiXCR was run by TCRdb on the 5' RACE reads, yielding one entry per CDR3 protein. The repertoire holds around 1,500,000 distinct CDR3 sequences, with roughly 27% as singletons. The CDR3 covers 16 residues. Germline assignment: CDR1 DFQATT and CDR2 SNEGSKA (reference sequence). The V and J ends lost 1 base and 0 bases respectively, with 13 bases between them. Study-wide findings and caveats: Naive T cell percentage strongly correlated with TCR beta diversity. Unsorted PBMC material precluded a definitive naive versus antigen-experienced comparison.

The sequence was collected from a woman aged 25-40 years in good health. V is TRBV20-1 and J is TRBJ2-1; D is unresolved. Sequenced material: blood. CDR3 residues: CSARGSTVSSYNEQFF. The DNA for the CDR3 is TGCAGTGCTAGAGGATCGACGGTGAGCTCCTACAATGAGCAGTTCTTC.